Its frequency marks the clone carrying this T cell receptor beta chain as medium-sized (0.01 to 0.1%). The data were obtained in a study of monozygotic twins with inflammatory bowel disease. Eight separate reactions for every sample produced the cDNA. With the 5' RACE reads reprocessed, TCRdb shows one record per CDR3 protein and no DNA. This repertoire includes around 47,000 distinct CDR3 sequences. In germline, CDR1 is PRHDT, CDR2 FYEKMQ (reference sequence). The CDR3 extends over 13 amino acids. This chain joins TRBV13 and TRBJ2-3; TCRdb picks TRBD2, but there is no DNA to check that call. The clonotype comes from a human donor with ulcerative colitis or Crohn's disease, or a healthy co-twin of an affected twin (not recorded which). Sequencing input: blood. CDR3 amino acids: CASSRPAGDTQYF.